One sample yielded the 21 T cell receptor beta chains listed below, sequenced in a study of CD8+CD57+ T cells in acquired aplastic anemia. Patients picked for sequencing had shown CD8+CD57+ cell expansion detected by flow cytometry. TCR beta VDJ and CDR3 were profiled, and genomic DNA was the template. TCRdb analysed the reads with MiXCR anew, one entry per CDR3 protein. Of about 240,000 distinct CDR3 sequences listed, 45% to 50% are singletons. Sequenced material: sorted CD4+, CD8+, or CD8+CD57+ T cells (not recorded which) from PBMCs. Receptors originate from a human donor with aplastic anemia.

This rearrangement joins TRBV5-6 to TRBJ1-1; D is unresolved. V lost 4 bases to trimming and J lost 7 bases, with 14 bases between them. This CDR3 spans 13 amino acids. Germline V gives CDR1 SGHDT, CDR2 YYEEEE. This CDR3 reads CASSQLPSGEAFF. Here the CDR3 DNA reads TGTGCCAGCAGCCAACTACCTTCGGGTGAAGCTTTCTTT.

V gene TRBV25-1 combines with J gene TRBJ2-3; D may be TRBD2 (5 bases). Germline assignment: CDR1 MGHDK and CDR2 SYGVNS. With 5 bases removed from V and 0 bases from J, the gap between germline ends came to 9 bases. The CDR3 contains 14 residues. The CDR3 DNA is TGTGCCAGCAGTTTAGCGCTGAGCACAGATACGCAGTATTTT. As protein: CASSLALSTDTQYF.

The CDR3 reads CASSQVPRQGRNSPLHF. CDR3 in DNA: TGCGCCAGCAGCCAAGTCCCCCGACAGGGACGAAATTCACCCCTCCACTTT. The chain has TRBV4-3 and TRBJ1-6, with 7 positions matching TRBD1. V lost 1 base, J lost 7 bases, and 10 bases stayed unmatched. This CDR3 comprises 17 residues. Germline-derived CDR1 and CDR2 are LGHNA and YSLEER.

The chain has TRBV2 and TRBJ2-7; 7 positions agree with TRBD2. The CDR3 loop spans 19 amino acids. Germline-derived CDR1 and CDR2 are SNHLY and FYNNEI. V shed 5 bases, J shed 2 bases, and the junction held 21 bases outside the gene matches. The CDR3 DNA reads TGTGCCAGCAGTCCCCTGCTGCGGGGGAGACTATTTAACGCCTACGAGCAGTACTTC. Protein product: CASSPLLRGRLFNAYEQYF.

There are many counts of this clonotype. The chain is built from TRBV19 and TRBJ2-7; D gene unclear. The CDR3 contains 14 residues. CDR1 and CDR2 (germline): LNHDA, SQIVND (reference sequence). The ends were cut back, 3 bases at V and 4 bases at J, with 13 bases in the middle. The CDR3 loop is CASSITLTAYEQYF. CDR3 DNA sequence: TGTGCCAGTAGTATCACCTTGACTGCATACGAGCAGTACTTC.

This clonotype was picked up many times. This chain connects TRBV6-2 or TRBV6-3 to TRBJ1-6; D is unresolved. V lost 8 bases, J lost 8 bases, and 16 bases lay in between. The CDR3 has 14 residues. The V gene's germline CDR1 is MNHEY and CDR2 SVGEGT. In DNA form, the CDR3 reads TGTGCCAGCCGGATGGACGGACCATATTCACCCCTCCACTTT. It yields the protein CASRMDGPYSPLHF.

This clonotype was seen a few times. V is TRBV3-1 and J is TRBJ1-1; D gene uncertain. Germline V gene data show CDR1 as LGHDT and CDR2 as YNNKEL (reference sequence). Trimming pared 0 bases from V and 7 bases from J, leaving 9 bases between. CDR3 length: 13 residues. The CDR3 bases are TGTGCCAGCAGCCAAGATTTCACCGGTGAAGCTTTCTTT. It yields the protein CASSQDFTGEAFF.

This clonotype was picked up many times. The chain joins TRBV9 to TRBJ2-7; TRBD1 aligns across 9 bases. CDR1 is SGDLS, CDR2 YYNGEE, per germline. The CDR3 totals 16 residues. With V trimmed by 1 base and J by 6 bases, 11 bases remained unmatched. The CDR3 DNA is TGTGCCAGCAGCGTAACCATCTGGGGACAGGGAAGCGAGCAGTACTTC. This encodes CASSVTIWGQGSEQYF.

This clonotype showed up just a few times. The chain joins TRBV27 to TRBJ1-1, with D tentatively TRBD1 (6 bases). The germline V and J ends were trimmed by 6 bases and 1 base, with 9 bases remaining between them. CDR1 is MNHEY and CDR2 is SMNVEV in the germline V gene (reference sequence). The CDR3 spans 13 residues. Here the CDR3 reads CASRPQGNTEAFF. The CDR3 DNA reads TGTGCCAGCAGGCCACAGGGGAACACTGAAGCTTTCTTT.

This chain links TRBV19 with TRBJ1-1; D ambiguous. The V and J ends lost 6 bases and 0 bases respectively, with 11 bases between them. The CDR3 is 14 residues long. Germline-derived CDR1 and CDR2 are LNHDA and SQIVND (reference sequence). The CDR3 nucleotides read TGTGCCAGTAGGGTCCAAGGGATGAACACTGAAGCTTTCTTT. As protein: CASRVQGMNTEAFF.

This clonotype came up many times. V gene TRBV24-1 combines with J gene TRBJ2-6; D is perhaps TRBD1 or TRBD2 (5 bases each). Trimming pared 4 bases from V and 0 bases from J, leaving 18 bases between. In germline, CDR1 is KGHDR, CDR2 SFDVKD. The CDR3 is 19 amino acids. DNA for the CDR3: TGTGCCACCAGTGAAGGAGCCGGGACGGCCAGCTCTGGGGCCAACGTCCTGACTTTC. Residues: CATSEGAGTASSGANVLTF.

This clonotype came up a few times. The rearrangement links TRBV15 to TRBJ1-1, with 7 bases identical to TRBD1. Germline V gene data show CDR1 as LNHNV and CDR2 as YYDKDF (reference sequence). The CDR3 totals 15 residues. V dropped 3 bases and J dropped 4; count of bases not matched to a gene: 8. The CDR3: CATSSYQGGSTEAFF. The CDR3 DNA is TGTGCCACCAGCAGCTATCAGGGGGGTTCCACTGAAGCTTTCTTT. Combining the CDR3 with reference TRBV15 and TRBJ1-1 gives the whole variable domain DAMVIQNPRYQVTQFGKPVTLSCSQTLNHNVMYWYQQKSSQAPKLLFHYYDKDFNNEADTPDNFQSRRPNTSFCFLDIRSPGLGDTAMYLCATSSYQGGSTEAFFGQGTRLTVV.

The chain recombines TRBV7-8 with TRBJ2-7; 7 bases agree with TRBD1. Trimming cost V 8 bases and J 6 bases; bases outside gene matches: 10. Looked up from germline, CDR1 is SGHVS and CDR2 is FQNEAQ. The CDR3 extends over 13 amino acids. The CDR3 nucleotides read TGTGCCAGCTCCGGGACAGAACCTCCCGAGCAGTACTTC. Protein product: CASSGTEPPEQYF.

This clonotype was observed at least ten times. The genes are TRBV20-1 and TRBJ1-2, with TRBD1 matching over 7 bases. CDR3 length equals 15 residues. After removal of 4 bases from V and 4 bases from J, the junction contained 12 bases not matched to a gene. Germline V gene data show CDR1 as DFQATT and CDR2 as SNEGSKA (reference sequence). For the CDR3, the DNA is TGCAGTGCTAAATCTACCGAACAGGGGATCTATGGCTACACCTTC. Amino acid sequence: CSAKSTEQGIYGYTF.

This sequence joins TRBV20-1 and TRBJ2-3; TRBD2 matches at 8 bases. Germline-derived CDR1 and CDR2 are DFQATT and SNEGSKA (reference sequence). The CDR3 consists of 15 residues. V was clipped by 1 base and J by 3 bases; unmatched bases: 6. CDR3 sequence (DNA): TGCAGTGCTAGAGGGGGAGCGGGGGAGACAGATACGCAGTATTTT. Residues: CSARGGAGETDTQYF.

This clonotype occurred many times. The rearrangement joins TRBV7-9 to TRBJ2-7; TRBD1 might be the D (6 bases). CDR3 size: 14 residues. Deletions cut 3 bases from V and 1 base from J, with 10 bases between. Germline V gives CDR1 SEHNR, CDR2 FQNEAQ (reference sequence). Here the CDR3 reads CASSFGRGSYEQYF. CDR3 coding DNA: TGTGCCAGCAGCTTCGGCAGGGGTTCCTACGAGCAGTACTTC.

This clonotype showed up many times. The V gene is TRBV5-5, the J gene TRBJ2-3; D is unresolved. Trimming left V 2 bases short and J 0 bases short, with 10 bases between. CDR3 length: 15 residues. CDR1 SGHKS and CDR2 YYEKEE come from the germline V gene (reference sequence). In DNA, the CDR3 is TGTGCCAGCAGCTTAGGCTTAGCTAGCACAGATACGCAGTATTTT. It codes for CASSLGLASTDTQYF. Based on the CDR3 plus reference TRBV5-5 and TRBJ2-3, the full variable domain is DAGVTQSPTHLIKTRGQQVTLRCSPISGHKSVSWYQQVLGQGPQFIFQYYEKEERGRGNFPDRFSARQFPNYSSELNVNALLLGDSALYLCASSLGLASTDTQYFGPGTRLTVL.

This chain joins TRBV2 and TRBJ1-5; 9 bases match TRBD1. After removal of 6 bases from V and 3 bases from J, the junction contained 15 bases not matched to a gene. The CDR3 runs 18 residues. Per germline, CDR1 SNHLY and CDR2 FYNNEI. The CDR3 region is CASSLRPGQGRDNQPQHF. In DNA form, the CDR3 reads TGTGCCAGCAGCTTAAGACCGGGACAGGGAAGGGACAATCAGCCCCAGCATTTT.

This clonotype was counted at least ten times. The chain has TRBV2 and TRBJ2-3, with 16 bases fitting TRBD2. Losses at the gene ends were 9 bases for V and 6 bases for J; bases not matched to a gene: 6. The CDR3 has 15 residues. CDR1 SNHLY and CDR2 FYNNEI come from the germline V gene. CDR3 sequence reads: CASTGLAGGSDTQYF. DNA for the CDR3: TGTGCCAGTACGGGACTAGCGGGAGGGTCCGATACGCAGTATTTT.

This chain links TRBV5-1 with TRBJ2-1; no clear D gene. Deletions cut 0 bases from V and 5 bases from J, with 9 bases between. Germline V gene sequence: CDR1 SGHRS, CDR2 YFSETQ. This CDR3 has 14 amino acids. CDR3 sequence: CASSLAAADNEQFF. The CDR3 nucleotides are TGCGCCAGCAGCTTGGCCGCCGCGGACAATGAGCAGTTCTTC.

This clonotype occurred a few times. A single base separates this from a much larger clone, so it may be a read error. This chain joins TRBV5-8 and TRBJ1-5; unclear D gene. V dropped 6 bases and J dropped 0 bases, with 10 bases sitting between them. The CDR3 contains 14 residues. CDR1 SGHTS and CDR2 YDEGEE come from the germline V gene. Written as DNA, the CDR3 is TGTGCCAGCAAGGAAGCGTATAGCAATCAGCCCCAGCATTTT. Protein: CASKEAYSNQPQHF.